This T cell receptor beta chain was sequenced during a study of PD-1 blockade in classical Hodgkin lymphoma. Every patient had relapsed following autologous stem cell transplantation, and cohorts differed in brentuximab vedotin exposure. V was cut by 1 base and J by 7 bases, with 11 bases left in between. The CDR3 is 14 residues long. CDR1 and CDR2 (germline): MGHRA, YSYEKL. Sequencing used immunoSEQ multiplex PCR; TCRdb keeps in-frame clones, though not all of them. The table lists some 100,000 clones, roughly 92% of them singletons, with over 2.5% in the top ten. The chain links TRBV4-1 to TRBJ2-1, with D possibly being TRBD2 (6 bases). The TCR comes from a human donor with classical Hodgkin lymphoma. Sequences were derived from peripheral blood mononuclear cells (PBMCs), sampled at baseline. The CDR3 bases are TGCGCCAGCAGCCAAGGGACTACAAGGAATGAGCAGTTCTTC. This gives the protein CASSQGTTRNEQFF.